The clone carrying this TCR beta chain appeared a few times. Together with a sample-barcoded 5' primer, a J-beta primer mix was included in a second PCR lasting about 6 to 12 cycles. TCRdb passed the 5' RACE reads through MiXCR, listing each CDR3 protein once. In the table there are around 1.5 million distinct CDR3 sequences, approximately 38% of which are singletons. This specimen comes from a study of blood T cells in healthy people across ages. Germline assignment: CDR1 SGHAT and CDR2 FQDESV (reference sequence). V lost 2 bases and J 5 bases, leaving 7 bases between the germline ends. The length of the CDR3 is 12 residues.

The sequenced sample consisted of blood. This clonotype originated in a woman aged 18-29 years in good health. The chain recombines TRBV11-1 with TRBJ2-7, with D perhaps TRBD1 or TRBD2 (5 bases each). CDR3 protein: CASSLQGDEQYF. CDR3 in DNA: TGTGCCAGCAGCTTACAGGGAGACGAGCAGTACTTC.